Presented here are 8 T cell receptor beta chains from one specimen sequenced in a study of T cell responses to AZD1222 COVID-19 vaccine (dated by TCRdb to the early 2020s). The time point label here, explained by the study, means: baseline before first vaccination. The protocol used for the library was the immunoSEQ multiplex PCR assay. As stored in TCRdb, this immuneACCESS dataset retains in-frame rearrangements with V and J assigned. A fraction of the clones does not appear; measured against another copy, unresolved V genes explain less than half of the discrepancy, and the remainder lacks a known reason. Across this sample there are more than 110,000 clones, with 88% seen only once. Around 3.5% of the sample is held by the ten biggest clonotypes. This specimen consisted of peripheral blood, obtained on day 0 of AZD1222 vaccination. These receptors were collected from an adult in good health.

The genes are TRBV6-5 and TRBJ1-4; possible D gene TRBD1, 5 bases. CDR3 size: 15 residues. Germline V CDR1 and CDR2: MNHEY, SVGAGI. Trimming pared 7 bases from V and 6 bases from J, leaving 18 bases between. CDR3 region: CASNLGAATDEKLFF. The CDR3 DNA sequence: TGTGCCAGCAACCTCGGGGCAGCCACTGATGAAAAACTGTTTTTT.

J is TRBJ2-3 and V is TRBV2, with 9 bases aligning to TRBD1. CDR3 length equals 15 residues. Germline V gene data show CDR1 as SNHLY and CDR2 as FYNNEI. The trim removed 7 bases at V and 1 base at J, leaving 6 bases unmatched. CDR3 amino acids: CASNRDRVGTDTQYF. CDR3 nucleotides: TGTGCCAGCAACAGGGACAGGGTAGGCACAGATACGCAGTATTTT.

The rearrangement joins TRBV6-2 or TRBV6-3 to TRBJ2-1, with D unclear. Trimming stripped 2 bases from V and 8 bases from J, with 7 bases between. CDR1 is MNHEY, CDR2 SVGEGT, per germline. The CDR3 consists of 12 residues. The CDR3 is CASSYVSYEQFF. The CDR3 DNA is TGTGCCAGCAGTTACGTGAGTTATGAGCAGTTCTTC.

CDR3 in amino acids: CATSEGGQNYGYTF. The CDR3 nucleotides are TGTGCCACCAGCGAGGGGGGGCAGAACTATGGCTACACCTTC. The V gene is TRBV15, the J gene TRBJ1-2; perhaps TRBD1 as D (6 bases). CDR3 length: 14 amino acids. Trimming took 5 bases from V and 2 from J, leaving 12 bases between them. The germline gives CDR1 LNHNV, CDR2 YYDKDF (reference sequence).

This clone has just one count. This chain uses TRBV5-1 with TRBJ1-1; no clear D gene. V was shortened by 0 bases and J by 0 bases, with 9 bases between the two germline ends. There are 15 residues in the CDR3. Germline loops: CDR1 SGHRS, CDR2 YFSETQ. The CDR3 region has the DNA TGCGCCAGCAGCTTGGGAGCAGGCATGAACACTGAAGCTTTCTTT. Protein sequence: CASSLGAGMNTEAFF.

V and J are TRBV30 and TRBJ2-7; D is unclear. V shed 2 bases and J shed 3 bases, with 5 bases lying between them. This CDR3 has 11 amino acids. The germline V gene encodes CDR1 GTSNPN and CDR2 SVGIG (reference sequence). The CDR3 bases are TGTGCCTGGAGTTTGGGCTACGAGCAGTACTTC. Translating it yields CAWSLGYEQYF.

The chain recombines TRBV12-3 or TRBV12-4 with TRBJ2-1, with D possibly TRBD2 on 5 matching bases. Between the trimmed V and J ends, which lost 1 base and 8 bases, there was a span of 9 bases. The CDR3 runs 13 residues. The CDR3 DNA reads as TGTGCCAGCAGTTTAGTGGAGGTGGATGAGCAGTTCTTC. Translating it yields CASSLVEVDEQFF.

This chain links TRBV19 with TRBJ2-7, with D possibly being TRBD1 or TRBD2 (5 bases each). The CDR3 runs 15 residues. V lost 5 bases and J lost 3, with 17 bases in between. Germline V gives CDR1 LNHDA, CDR2 SQIVND (reference sequence). This chain's CDR3 is CASSLAEGSFYEQYF. The CDR3 DNA sequence: TGTGCCAGTAGTTTAGCAGAGGGGAGTTTCTACGAGCAGTACTTC.